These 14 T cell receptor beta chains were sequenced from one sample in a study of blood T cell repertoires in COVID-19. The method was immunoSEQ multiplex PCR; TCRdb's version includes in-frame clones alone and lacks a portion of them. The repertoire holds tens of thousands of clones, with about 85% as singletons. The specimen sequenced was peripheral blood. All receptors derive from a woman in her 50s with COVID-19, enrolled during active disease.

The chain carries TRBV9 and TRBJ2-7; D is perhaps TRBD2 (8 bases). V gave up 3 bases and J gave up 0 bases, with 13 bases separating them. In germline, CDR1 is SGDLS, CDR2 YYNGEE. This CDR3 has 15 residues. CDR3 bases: TGTGCCAGCAGCGCCGGGGGGGACAGCTCCTACGAGCAGTACTTC. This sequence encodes CASSAGGDSSYEQYF.

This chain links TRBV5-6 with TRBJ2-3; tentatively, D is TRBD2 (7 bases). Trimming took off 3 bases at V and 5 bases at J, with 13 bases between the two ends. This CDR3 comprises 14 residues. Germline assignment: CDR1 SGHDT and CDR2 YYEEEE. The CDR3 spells CASSWAGAGDTQYF. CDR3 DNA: TGTGCCAGCAGCTGGGCGGGGGCAGGAGATACGCAGTATTTT.

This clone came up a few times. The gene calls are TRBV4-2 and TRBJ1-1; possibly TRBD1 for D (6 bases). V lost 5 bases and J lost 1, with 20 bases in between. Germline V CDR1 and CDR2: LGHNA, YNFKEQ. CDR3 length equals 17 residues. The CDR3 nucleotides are TGTGCCAGCAGCAACGCGCAATCCGGGACACCGAACACTGAAGCTTTCTTT. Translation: CASSNAQSGTPNTEAFF.

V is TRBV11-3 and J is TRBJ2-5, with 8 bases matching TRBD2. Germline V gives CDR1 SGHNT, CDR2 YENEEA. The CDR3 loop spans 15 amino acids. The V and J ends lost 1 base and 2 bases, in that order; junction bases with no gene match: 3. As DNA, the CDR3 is TGTGCCAGCAGCTTAGGTACTAGCGGTCAAGAGACCCAGTACTTC. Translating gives CASSLGTSGQETQYF. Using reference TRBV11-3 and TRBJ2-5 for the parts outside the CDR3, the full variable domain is EAGVVQSPRYKIIEKKQPVAFWCNPISGHNTLYWYLQNLGQGPELLIRYENEEAVDDSQLPKDRFSAERLKGVDSTLKIQPAELGDSAVYLCASSLGTSGQETQYFGPGTRLLVL.

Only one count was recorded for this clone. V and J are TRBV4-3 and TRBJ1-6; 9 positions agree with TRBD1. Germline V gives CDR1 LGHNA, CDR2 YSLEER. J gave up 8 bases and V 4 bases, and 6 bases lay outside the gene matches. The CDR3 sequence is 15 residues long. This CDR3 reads CASSRKTGGDSPLHF. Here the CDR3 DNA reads TGCGCCAGCAGCCGGAAGACAGGGGGAGATTCACCCCTCCACTTT.

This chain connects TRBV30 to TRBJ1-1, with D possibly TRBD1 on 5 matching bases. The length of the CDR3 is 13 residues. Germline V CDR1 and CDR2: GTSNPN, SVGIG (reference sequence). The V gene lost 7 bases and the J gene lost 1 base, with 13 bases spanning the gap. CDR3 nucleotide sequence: TGTGCCTACGGAAGCGGGGGGAACACTGAAGCTTTCTTT. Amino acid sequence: CAYGSGGNTEAFF.

The CDR3 loop is CASSALTNTGELFF. The CDR3 nucleotides are TGTGCCAGCAGTGCTCTGACAAACACCGGGGAGCTGTTTTTT. The V gene is TRBV2, the J gene TRBJ2-2, with D unclear. V was pared by 4 bases and J by 2 bases, with 8 bases between. The CDR3 is 14 residues long. Germline V CDR1 and CDR2: SNHLY, FYNNEI.

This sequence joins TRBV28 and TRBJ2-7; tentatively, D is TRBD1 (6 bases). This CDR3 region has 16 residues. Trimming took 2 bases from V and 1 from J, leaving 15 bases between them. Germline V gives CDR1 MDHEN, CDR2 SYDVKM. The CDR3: CASSLLGGSISYEQYF. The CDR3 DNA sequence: TGTGCCAGCAGTTTACTAGGGGGATCTATTTCCTACGAGCAGTACTTC. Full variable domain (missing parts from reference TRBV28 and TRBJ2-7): DVKVTQSSRYLVKRTGEKVFLECVQDMDHENMFWYRQDPGLGLRLIYFSYDVKMKEKGDIPEGYSVSREKKERFSLILESASTNQTSMYLCASSLLGGSISYEQYFGPGTRLTVT.

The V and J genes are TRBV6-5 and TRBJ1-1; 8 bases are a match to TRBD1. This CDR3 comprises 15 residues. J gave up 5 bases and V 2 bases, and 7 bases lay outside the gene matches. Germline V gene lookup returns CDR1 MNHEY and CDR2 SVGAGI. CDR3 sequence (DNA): TGTGCCAGCAGTTACGGCCGGACAGGGCGAACTGAAGCTTTCTTT. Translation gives CASSYGRTGRTEAFF.

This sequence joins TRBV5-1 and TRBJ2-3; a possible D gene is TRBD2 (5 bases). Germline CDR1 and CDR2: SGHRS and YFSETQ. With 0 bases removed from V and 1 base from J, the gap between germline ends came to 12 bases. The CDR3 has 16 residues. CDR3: CASSLVWTSGTDTQYF. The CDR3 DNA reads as TGCGCCAGCAGCTTGGTATGGACTTCTGGCACAGATACGCAGTATTTT.

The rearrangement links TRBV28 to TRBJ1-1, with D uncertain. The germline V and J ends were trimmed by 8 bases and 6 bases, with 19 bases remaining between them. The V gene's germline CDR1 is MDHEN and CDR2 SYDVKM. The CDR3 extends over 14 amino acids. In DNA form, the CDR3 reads TGTGCCAGCCGCAGGCCAGCCTGGCGGGCTGAAGCTTTCTTT. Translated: CASRRPAWRAEAFF.

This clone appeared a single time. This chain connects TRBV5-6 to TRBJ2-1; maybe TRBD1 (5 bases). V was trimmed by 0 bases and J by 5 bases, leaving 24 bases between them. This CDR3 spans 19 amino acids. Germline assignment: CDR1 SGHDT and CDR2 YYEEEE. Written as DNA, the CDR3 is TGTGCCAGCAGCTTGGCGGCTGGTTTCAGGGTTACGCGTAACAATGAGCAGTTCTTC. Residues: CASSLAAGFRVTRNNEQFF.

This CDR3 is CASSFRDSTGYTF. CDR3 in DNA: TGTGCCAGCAGCTTCCGGGACAGTACTGGCTACACCTTC. The genes are TRBV28 and TRBJ1-2, with 7 bases lining up with TRBD1. Germline CDR1 and CDR2: MDHEN and SYDVKM. The CDR3 is 13 amino acids. V lost 6 bases and J lost 7; bases outside the gene matches: 8.

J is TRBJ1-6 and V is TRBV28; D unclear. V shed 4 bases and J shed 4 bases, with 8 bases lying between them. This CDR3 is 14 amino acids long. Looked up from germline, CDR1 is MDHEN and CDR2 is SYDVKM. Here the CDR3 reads CASSSDIYNSPLHF. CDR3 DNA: TGTGCCAGCAGTTCCGACATTTATAATTCACCCCTCCACTTT.